These T cell receptor beta chains were read from a single sample in a study of shared clonotypes between healthy human individuals. Here immunoSEQ multiplex PCR was the method, and the copy in TCRdb shows in-frame clones only, minus some. The repertoire holds millions of clones, with 80% to 95% as singletons. The sample consisted of naive CD4+ T cells from PBMCs. Receptor source: a man aged 18 to 35 in good health. Some clones in this sample may be carry-over from other donors' samples. CDR3s include the opening cysteine and the closing phenylalanine or tryptophan. Fields, in order: CDR3 length, V gene, CDR3 protein.

>17|TRBV5-1
CASSSLVLAGGPYEQYF
>15|TRBV5-4
CASSFGGQRGYGYTF
>14|TRBV29-1
CSVAGRLTQETQYF
>14|TRBV5-1
CASNDPDGAYEQYF
>14|TRBV10-1
CASQAGHREGEQFF
>16|TRBV2
CASSERGIESNQPQHF
>15|TRBV14
CASTTGRQGGTEAFF
>16|TRBV4-2
CASSQAPRAGSYGYTF
>15|TRBV6-1
CASSEGIGLAGPTYF
>15|TRBV5-1
CASSLRQGNAGELFF
>14|TRBV7-8
CASSPDGSNQPQHF
>15|TRBV19
CASSRSGTSGHEQYF
>16|TRBV21-1
CASSKCKGDSSYEQYF
>16|TRBV27
CASFPFGTGGQGEAFF
>14|TRBV27
CASSSLLRNTEAFF
>16|TRBV5-4
CASSLFDTDRVGGYTF
>14|TRBV5-1
CASSLTQTPSGYTF
>14|TRBV6-6
CASTGGASNQPQHF
>14|TRBV28
CASRPGGQGLGYTF
>19|TRBV14
CASSQLPIMTSGSSGELFF
>14|TRBV5-1
CASSLGTGYNEQFF
>13|TRBV18
CAISLSSTDTQYF
>17|TRBV27
CASSLSPSGTYSYEQYF
>13|TRBV28
CASSGRGNQPQHF
>14|TRBV5-6
CASSGDRGATEAFF
>15|TRBV2
CASRAGTGGYEKLFF
>13|TRBV5-6
CASSSDGLNTQYF
>17|TRBV25-1
CASSGAGGTLFSREQFF
>14|TRBV28
CASSSGGSNQPQHF
>14|TRBV7-2
CASSLGTTGGEQYF
>14|TRBV2
CASSLDSMYQPQHF
>15|TRBV14
CASSSRTGYGNTIYF
>15|TRBV6-6
CASTYRERSGNTIYF
>13|TRBV29-1
CTTSGGGGTEAFF
>15|TRBV4-3
CASSQDIRSEDEQYF
>14|TRBV28
CASSPRQGRYEQYF
>15|TRBV7-8
CASSLPGQTNEKLFF
>15|TRBV18
CASSPLGPAIGELFF
>15|TRBV5-1
CASSLEGFQDTEAFF
>16|TRBV6-6
CASRTGRSLGSDTQYF
>17|TRBV6-1
CASSESGTGRLVGGYTF
>13|TRBV2
CASSSTGGAEQYF
>17|TRBV9
CASSARTSGKSYNEQFF